This is a list of T cell receptor beta chains from one sample in a study of metastatic and nonmetastatic thyroid tumors. TCRdb reassembled clones from the PCR reads with MiXCR. The sample yields roughly 15,000 clones, roughly 24% seen once. Sequenced sample: tumor tissue. Receptor source: a female donor with papillary thyroid cancer or a benign thyroid nodule (not recorded which). Some clones in this sample may be carry-over from other donors' samples. CDR3s include the opening cysteine and the closing phenylalanine or tryptophan. Fields, in order: J gene, V gene, D gene, clone size, CDR3 DNA, CDR3 protein. The D gene is left open where the match is weak. A row's size may be missing; if present it is once, few, many or a size class.

j_gene: TRBJ2-1
v_gene: TRBV4-2
d_gene: TRBD1
abundance: many
CDR3nt: TGTGCCAGCAGCCCAGGACTGACAGGGATTAATGAGCAGTTCTTC
CDR3aa: CASSPGLTGINEQFF

j_gene: TRBJ2-7
v_gene: TRBV5-1
d_gene: TRBD1
abundance: NA
CDR3nt: TGCGCCAGCAGCTCCTCCGGGACAGGGGTCTACGAGCAGTACTTC
CDR3aa: CASSSSGTGVYEQYF

j_gene: TRBJ2-7
v_gene: TRBV11-2
d_gene: NA
abundance: NA
CDR3nt: TGTGCCAGCAGCTTTGGTCCTCAGGACACCTACGAGCAGTACTTC
CDR3aa: CASSFGPQDTYEQYF

j_gene: TRBJ1-5
v_gene: TRBV20-1
d_gene: TRBD1
abundance: many
CDR3nt: TGCAGTGCTCATCGGACAGGGGGCCTCAATCAGCCCCAGCATTTT
CDR3aa: CSAHRTGGLNQPQHF

j_gene: TRBJ1-6
v_gene: TRBV20-1
d_gene: TRBD1
abundance: NA
CDR3nt: TGCAGTGCACCCGGGACAGGGCCAAATTCACCCCTCCACTTT
CDR3aa: CSAPGTGPNSPLHF

j_gene: TRBJ1-2
v_gene: TRBV2
d_gene: NA
abundance: many
CDR3nt: TGTGCCAGCAGTGAAGGAGGTCCTAGGGGCTACACCTTC
CDR3aa: CASSEGGPRGYTF

j_gene: TRBJ2-7
v_gene: TRBV14
d_gene: NA
abundance: NA
CDR3nt: TGTGCCAGCAGCCAAGAATCCGGGACGGGATACGAGCAGTACTTC
CDR3aa: CASSQESGTGYEQYF

j_gene: TRBJ1-6
v_gene: TRBV5-1
d_gene: NA
abundance: NA
CDR3nt: TGCGCCAGCAGCTTGACGGGGGAATCACCCCTCCACTTT
CDR3aa: CASSLTGESPLHF

j_gene: TRBJ2-2
v_gene: TRBV19
d_gene: TRBD1
abundance: many
CDR3nt: TGTGCCAGTAGTATAGGACAGGGTTTTAACACCGGGGAGCTGTTTTTT
CDR3aa: CASSIGQGFNTGELFF

j_gene: TRBJ2-7
v_gene: TRBV18
d_gene: NA
abundance: once
CDR3nt: TGTGCCAGCTCACCAAGAGGGAGCGTGGAGTCCTACGAGCAGTACTTC
CDR3aa: CASSPRGSVESYEQYF

j_gene: TRBJ2-1
v_gene: TRBV7-6
d_gene: TRBD2
abundance: NA
CDR3nt: TGTGCCAGCAGCTTAGCGGGAGGGCCCAATGAGCAGTTCTTC
CDR3aa: CASSLAGGPNEQFF

j_gene: TRBJ1-5
v_gene: TRBV15
d_gene: TRBD1
abundance: medium-sized
CDR3nt: TGTGCCACCAGCAGAGATTTAAGTATCGGACAGGTTAATGTTAAGGGCAATCAGCCCCAGCATTTT
CDR3aa: CATSRDLSIGQVNVKGNQPQHF

j_gene: TRBJ2-5
v_gene: TRBV12-3/TRBV12-4
d_gene: NA
abundance: many
CDR3nt: TGTGCCAGCAGTTTTCCGGGAGAGACCCAGTACTTC
CDR3aa: CASSFPGETQYF

j_gene: TRBJ2-1
v_gene: TRBV11-1
d_gene: NA
abundance: many
CDR3nt: TGTGCCAGCAAGGTCGGTCTGACCTACAATGAGCAGTTCTTC
CDR3aa: CASKVGLTYNEQFF

j_gene: TRBJ2-3
v_gene: TRBV20-1
d_gene: TRBD1
abundance: once
CDR3nt: TGCAGTGCTTATTACAGGGGCCGCACAGATACGCAGTATTTT
CDR3aa: CSAYYRGRTDTQYF

j_gene: TRBJ2-3
v_gene: TRBV4-1
d_gene: TRBD2
abundance: few
CDR3nt: TGCGCCAGCAGCCAAGTACTAGCGGGAGCTGATACGCAGTATTTT
CDR3aa: CASSQVLAGADTQYF

j_gene: TRBJ2-7
v_gene: TRBV6-1
d_gene: NA
abundance: few
CDR3nt: TGTGCCGGCGTAGGCGGGTACGAGCAGTACTTC
CDR3aa: CAGVGGYEQYF

j_gene: TRBJ1-6
v_gene: TRBV19
d_gene: NA
abundance: medium-sized
CDR3nt: TGTGCCAGTACCGTGGGGGGAGGTGGTAATTCACCCCTCCACTTT
CDR3aa: CASTVGGGGNSPLHF

j_gene: TRBJ2-2
v_gene: TRBV9
d_gene: TRBD2
abundance: NA
CDR3nt: TGTGCCAGCAGCCCAGGGACTAGTAACACCGGGGAGCTGTTTTTT
CDR3aa: CASSPGTSNTGELFF

j_gene: TRBJ2-7
v_gene: TRBV4-1
d_gene: TRBD2
abundance: NA
CDR3nt: TGCGCCAGCAGCCGGGAAGCGGGAGCGAGCGATTACGAGCAGTACTTC
CDR3aa: CASSREAGASDYEQYF

j_gene: TRBJ2-1
v_gene: TRBV6-4
d_gene: TRBD2
abundance: NA
CDR3nt: TGTGCCAGCAGTGGGACTAGCGGGAGCAATGAGCAGTTCTTC
CDR3aa: CASSGTSGSNEQFF

j_gene: TRBJ2-7
v_gene: TRBV6-9
d_gene: NA
abundance: few
CDR3nt: TGTGCCAGCAGTTATCAGGATGGGACAAGCGAGCAGTACTTC
CDR3aa: CASSYQDGTSEQYF

j_gene: TRBJ1-1
v_gene: TRBV6-2/TRBV6-3
d_gene: NA
abundance: NA
CDR3nt: TGTGCCAGCAGTCATCGGTACCGAGCTTTCTTT
CDR3aa: CASSHRYRAFF

j_gene: TRBJ1-1
v_gene: TRBV2
d_gene: NA
abundance: medium-sized
CDR3nt: TGTGCCAGCAGTGGGACCCATGACACTGAAGCTTTCTTT
CDR3aa: CASSGTHDTEAFF

j_gene: TRBJ1-5
v_gene: TRBV6-2/TRBV6-3
d_gene: TRBD1
abundance: medium-sized
CDR3nt: TGTGCCAGCAGTCCTGGACAGGGTCGGCAGCCCCAGCATTTT
CDR3aa: CASSPGQGRQPQHF

j_gene: TRBJ2-5
v_gene: TRBV6-1
d_gene: NA
abundance: many
CDR3nt: TGTGCCAGCAGTGATATTGGGGCCTCGGGGACCCAGTACTTC
CDR3aa: CASSDIGASGTQYF

j_gene: TRBJ2-7
v_gene: TRBV27
d_gene: NA
abundance: NA
CDR3nt: TGTGCCAGCAATCCTCAGTTTTCTCCCTACGAGCAGTACTTC
CDR3aa: CASNPQFSPYEQYF

j_gene: TRBJ1-3
v_gene: TRBV4-1
d_gene: TRBD1
abundance: once
CDR3nt: TGCGCCAGCAGCCAAGAAGGACGGGACAGGGGGCTAGTAAACACCATATATTTT
CDR3aa: CASSQEGRDRGLVNTIYF

j_gene: TRBJ2-7
v_gene: TRBV4-3
d_gene: TRBD1
abundance: medium-sized
CDR3nt: TGCGCCAGCAGCCAAGGGACAGGCTACGAGCAGTACTTC
CDR3aa: CASSQGTGYEQYF

j_gene: TRBJ2-5
v_gene: TRBV20-1
d_gene: NA
abundance: medium-sized
CDR3nt: TGCAGTGCTGGCGCAAGGGGCCGAGAGACCCAGTACTTC
CDR3aa: CSAGARGRETQYF

j_gene: TRBJ1-1
v_gene: TRBV6-5
d_gene: TRBD1
abundance: few
CDR3nt: TGTGCCAGCAGTTTGCGGGACAGGGAAACGAGCACTGAAGATTTCTTT
CDR3aa: CASSLRDRETSTEDFF

j_gene: TRBJ2-7
v_gene: TRBV4-1
d_gene: TRBD2
abundance: medium-sized
CDR3nt: TGCGCCAGCAGCCAACCTGCAGGGACTAGCGTCTTCGAGCAGTACTTC
CDR3aa: CASSQPAGTSVFEQYF

j_gene: TRBJ2-3
v_gene: TRBV11-2
d_gene: NA
abundance: NA
CDR3nt: TGTGCCAGCAGCACCGGACAGAGGGGGAGGGATACGCAGTATTTT
CDR3aa: CASSTGQRGRDTQYF

j_gene: TRBJ2-3
v_gene: TRBV5-1
d_gene: NA
abundance: NA
CDR3nt: TGCGCCAGCAGCTCACCCCAGGGCGCAGATACGCAGTATTTT
CDR3aa: CASSSPQGADTQYF

j_gene: TRBJ2-2
v_gene: TRBV6-1
d_gene: NA
abundance: few
CDR3nt: TGTGCCAGCAGAGATTCAGGGAACACCGGGGAGCTGTTTTTT
CDR3aa: CASRDSGNTGELFF

j_gene: TRBJ2-7
v_gene: TRBV28
d_gene: NA
abundance: few
CDR3nt: TGTGCCAGCAGCCTTACAGAGTACCTAAGTTACGAGCAGTACTTC
CDR3aa: CASSLTEYLSYEQYF

j_gene: TRBJ1-6
v_gene: TRBV20-1
d_gene: NA
abundance: many
CDR3nt: TGCAGTGCTAGGGACATCAAGGTCGGGGGAAATTCACCCCTCCACTTT
CDR3aa: CSARDIKVGGNSPLHF

j_gene: TRBJ2-7
v_gene: TRBV6-2/TRBV6-3
d_gene: NA
abundance: many
CDR3nt: TGTGCCAGCGGCTCTGGAACAACGAAAACCTACGAGCAGTACTTC
CDR3aa: CASGSGTTKTYEQYF

j_gene: TRBJ1-2
v_gene: TRBV5-6
d_gene: NA
abundance: NA
CDR3nt: TGTGCCAGCAGTTTTGGTCGGTTCGGCGGAGATTATGGCTACACCTTC
CDR3aa: CASSFGRFGGDYGYTF

j_gene: TRBJ1-2
v_gene: TRBV5-4
d_gene: TRBD1
abundance: many
CDR3nt: TGTGCCAGCAGCGTTCATACATCAGGGGGCCGGGGCTACACCTTC
CDR3aa: CASSVHTSGGRGYTF

j_gene: TRBJ2-7
v_gene: TRBV20-1
d_gene: NA
abundance: medium-sized
CDR3nt: TGCAGTGCCCGAGGGGGATACTCCTACGAGCAGTACTTC
CDR3aa: CSARGGYSYEQYF

j_gene: TRBJ1-1
v_gene: TRBV6-1
d_gene: NA
abundance: NA
CDR3nt: TGTGCCACCCGGAGGGGGGAGAACACTGAAGCTTTCTTT
CDR3aa: CATRRGENTEAFF

j_gene: TRBJ2-7
v_gene: TRBV6-1
d_gene: TRBD1
abundance: NA
CDR3nt: TGTGCCAGCAGTCCCGGGACAGGGTCAACCTACGAGCAGTACTTC
CDR3aa: CASSPGTGSTYEQYF

j_gene: TRBJ1-5
v_gene: TRBV20-1
d_gene: NA
abundance: NA
CDR3nt: TGCAGTGCTAGAGAGGGGGGAAGCAATCAGCCCCAGCATTTT
CDR3aa: CSAREGGSNQPQHF

j_gene: TRBJ2-5
v_gene: TRBV6-2/TRBV6-3
d_gene: NA
abundance: NA
CDR3nt: TGTGCCAGCAGTTACCCTCCTTCGTGGGTAGGTCCCAGGGAGACCCAGTACTTC
CDR3aa: CASSYPPSWVGPRETQYF

j_gene: TRBJ1-1
v_gene: TRBV6-1
d_gene: NA
abundance: NA
CDR3nt: TGTGCCAGCAGCCTCAGGGTACAGACTGAAGCTTTCTTT
CDR3aa: CASSLRVQTEAFF

j_gene: TRBJ1-6
v_gene: TRBV20-1
d_gene: NA
abundance: medium-sized
CDR3nt: TGCAGTGCTAAGCCCGGGAGGACCCCCAATTCACCCCTCCACTTT
CDR3aa: CSAKPGRTPNSPLHF

j_gene: TRBJ1-2
v_gene: TRBV5-1
d_gene: TRBD1
abundance: many
CDR3nt: TGCGCCAGCAGCTCCACTGACAGGGGACATGGCTACACCTTC
CDR3aa: CASSSTDRGHGYTF

j_gene: TRBJ2-5
v_gene: TRBV25-1
d_gene: NA
abundance: many
CDR3nt: TGTGCCAGCTTAGGGAGGCTACAAGAGACCCAGTACTTC
CDR3aa: CASLGRLQETQYF

j_gene: TRBJ1-1
v_gene: TRBV2
d_gene: NA
abundance: many
CDR3nt: TGTGCCAGCAGTGAAGCCCCTTCACGGACTGAAGCTTTCTTT
CDR3aa: CASSEAPSRTEAFF

j_gene: TRBJ2-7
v_gene: TRBV27
d_gene: TRBD1
abundance: many
CDR3nt: TGTGCCAGCAGTTTATCCAGGGGGAGCTACGAGCAGTACTTC
CDR3aa: CASSLSRGSYEQYF

j_gene: TRBJ2-1
v_gene: TRBV11-3
d_gene: TRBD2
abundance: many
CDR3nt: TGTGCCAGCAGCTTATTAGCGGGAGTTTACGGGAATGAGCAGTTCTTC
CDR3aa: CASSLLAGVYGNEQFF

j_gene: TRBJ1-5
v_gene: TRBV6-1
d_gene: TRBD1
abundance: many
CDR3nt: TGTGCCAGCAGCAAGACAGGGGGTTATAGCAATCAGCCCCAGCATTTT
CDR3aa: CASSKTGGYSNQPQHF

j_gene: TRBJ2-1
v_gene: TRBV20-1
d_gene: NA
abundance: many
CDR3nt: TGCAGTGCCCAGAACGGGCTGTACAATGAGCAGTTCTTC
CDR3aa: CSAQNGLYNEQFF

j_gene: TRBJ2-1
v_gene: TRBV6-6
d_gene: TRBD2
abundance: medium-sized
CDR3nt: TGTGCCAGCAGTTGGGAACTAGCGTCCTCCTACAATGAGCAGTTCTTC
CDR3aa: CASSWELASSYNEQFF

j_gene: TRBJ1-2
v_gene: TRBV18
d_gene: NA
abundance: many
CDR3nt: TGTGCCAGCTCACCGTCTAGGGGCCCAGACTATGGCTACACCTTC
CDR3aa: CASSPSRGPDYGYTF

j_gene: TRBJ2-1
v_gene: TRBV12-3/TRBV12-4
d_gene: NA
abundance: NA
CDR3nt: TGTGCCAGCAGCTGGGGAACGGGAGAGGTTGAGCAGTTCTTC
CDR3aa: CASSWGTGEVEQFF

j_gene: TRBJ2-1
v_gene: TRBV20-1
d_gene: TRBD2
abundance: once
CDR3nt: TGCAGTGCTAGAGATCTAAATAGCGGGGGCTCCTACAATGAGCAGTTCTTC
CDR3aa: CSARDLNSGGSYNEQFF

j_gene: TRBJ2-6
v_gene: TRBV27
d_gene: NA
abundance: few
CDR3nt: TGTGCCAGCAGTTTTGGAGGGGCCGGGGCCAACGTCCTGACTTTC
CDR3aa: CASSFGGAGANVLTF